Shown below are 32 T cell receptor beta chains from a single sample sequenced in a study of post-analysis software for immune sequencing data. The study, taken as a whole, reports: Patients had higher frequencies than controls of four to six TRBV segments, including TRBV5-6, TRBV5-1 and TRBV20-1.

Tagging with unique molecular identifiers was a feature of the TCR beta cDNA libraries. TCRdb called the PCR reads again in MiXCR, with one record for every CDR3 protein. Counted here are hundreds of thousands of distinct CDR3 sequences, 25% to 30% occurring once; the ten biggest clones make up roughly 0.54%. Their recognized antigens are unknown. The sequenced sample consisted of blood. The receptor set was obtained from a girl aged 10 to 17 with multiple sclerosis.

The J gene is TRBJ2-5, the V gene TRBV4-2, with D possibly being TRBD1 (6 bases). Trimming stripped 4 bases from V and 3 bases from J, with 15 bases between. Germline V gives CDR1 LGHNA, CDR2 YNFKEQ. The length of the CDR3 is 15 residues. CDR3 DNA: TGTGCCAGCAGCCCGCAACAGGGCCGGGAAGAGACCCAGTACTTC. Translated, it gives CASSPQQGREETQYF.

This clonotype showed up just a few times. This chain links TRBV6-1 with TRBJ1-1; no definite D call. There are 14 residues in the CDR3. Germline CDR1 MNHNS, CDR2 SASEGT. V gave up 3 bases and J gave up 0 bases, with 8 bases separating them. Here the CDR3 reads CASSDRPLNTEAFF. In DNA form, the CDR3 reads TGTGCCAGCAGTGACAGGCCCCTGAACACTGAAGCTTTCTTT.

About this clonotype: A much larger clone differs from this one at a single base, so this may be a read error. The V call is TRBV7-2, the J call TRBJ2-3; TRBD2 matches 10 bases. The junction had 0 bases not matched to a gene; V was cut back by 3 bases and J by 0 bases. This CDR3 comprises 15 residues. Germline assignment: CDR1 SGHTA and CDR2 FQGNSA. The CDR3 sequence is CASSFSGRSTDTQYF. The CDR3 DNA is TGTGCCAGCAGCTTTAGCGGGAGGAGCACAGATACGCAGTATTTT.

This clonotype came up a few times. The chain links TRBV20-1 to TRBJ2-5; 11 nucleotides agree with TRBD2. Unmatched junction bases numbered 4, after V lost 2 bases and J lost 5 bases. This CDR3 is 14 amino acids long. Looked up from germline, CDR1 is DFQATT and CDR2 is SNEGSKA (reference sequence). The CDR3 here is CSARLAGGMETQYF. In DNA form, the CDR3 reads TGCAGTGCTAGACTAGCGGGAGGCATGGAGACCCAGTACTTC.

The chain carries TRBV27 and TRBJ2-1; possibly TRBD1 or TRBD2 for D (5 bases each). Germline V gives CDR1 MNHEY, CDR2 SMNVEV (reference sequence). V lost 7 bases to trimming and J lost 6 bases, with 16 bases between them. The CDR3 is 14 residues long. The CDR3 reads CASMYSWGFNEQFF. As DNA, the CDR3 is TGTGCCAGCATGTACAGCTGGGGGTTCAATGAGCAGTTCTTC.

V usage is TRBV7-2 and J usage is TRBJ2-7; 10 nucleotides match TRBD1. J lost 7 bases, V lost 8 bases, and 14 bases had no gene match. This CDR3 spans 15 amino acids. Germline CDR1 SGHTA, CDR2 FQGNSA. In nucleotides, the CDR3 is TGTGCCAGCGGCCCGGGACAGGGGACTTACAATGAGCAGTACTTC. Its translation is CASGPGQGTYNEQYF.

The gene calls are TRBV5-1 and TRBJ1-1; maybe TRBD1 (5 bases). Germline lookup yields CDR1 SGHRS and CDR2 YFSETQ. V lost 0 bases and J lost 2, with 17 bases in between. This CDR3 spans 17 amino acids. CDR3 in amino acids: CASSLALSARDNTEAFF. DNA of the CDR3: TGCGCCAGCAGCTTGGCCTTAAGTGCCAGGGATAACACTGAAGCTTTCTTT.

Turning to this clonotype: A much larger clone differs by one base, so this may be a read error. V usage is TRBV29-1 and J usage is TRBJ1-2; D is possibly TRBD1 (6 bases). Trimming took 6 bases from V and 6 from J, leaving 14 bases between them. This CDR3 is 12 amino acids long. The germline V gene has CDR1 SQVTM and CDR2 ANQGSEA. The CDR3 DNA follows: TGCAGCGTCCCCGGACAGCGCCATGGCTACACCTTC. Encoded protein: CSVPGQRHGYTF.

This clonotype appeared a few times. The chain recombines TRBV28 with TRBJ2-3; TRBD1 agrees at 7 bases. Germline V gives CDR1 MDHEN, CDR2 SYDVKM. This CDR3 has 13 amino acids. V gave up 9 bases and J gave up 5 bases; unmatched junction bases: 8. For the CDR3, the DNA is TGTGCCAGTTTACAGGGGTCCGAAGATACGCAGTATTTT. It yields the protein CASLQGSEDTQYF.

The rearrangement uses TRBV20-1 and TRBJ1-2; D might be TRBD1 (5 bases). Trimming cost V 2 bases and J 8 bases, with 18 bases left between them. The CDR3 is made up of 14 amino acids. The germline V gene encodes CDR1 DFQATT and CDR2 SNEGSKA (reference sequence). The DNA for the CDR3 is TGCAGTGCTAGATCCGGGGCCTTGATGTGGGGCTACACCTTC. Translating gives CSARSGALMWGYTF.

This chain links TRBV20-1 with TRBJ2-5; D remains unclear. Germline CDR1 reads DFQATT; CDR2 reads SNEGSKA (reference sequence). The V end lost 5 bases, the J end lost 5 bases, and 12 bases lay between the germline ends. There are 12 residues in the CDR3. CDR3 in amino acids: CSAQELGETQYF. For the CDR3, the DNA is TGCAGTGCTCAAGAACTGGGGGAGACCCAGTACTTC.

This clonotype was detected a few times. This chain joins TRBV12-3 or TRBV12-4 and TRBJ2-5; TRBD2 matches 7 bases. The CDR3 totals 13 residues. J was trimmed by 5 bases and V by 8 bases; bases with no gene match: 8. The chain's CDR3 is CASVPAGVETQYF. The CDR3 region has the DNA TGTGCCAGCGTTCCGGCGGGGGTCGAGACCCAGTACTTC.

The chain combines TRBV6-4 with TRBJ2-3; TRBD2 aligns across 8 bases. Germline CDR1 reads MRHNA; CDR2 reads SNTAGT. This CDR3 region has 13 residues. The ends lost 4 bases at V and 5 bases at J; junction bases unmatched: 2. The CDR3 loop reads CASSVSGEDTQYF. The CDR3 region has the DNA TGTGCCAGCAGTGTTAGCGGGGAAGATACGCAGTATTTT.

This clonotype was counted only a few times. V usage is TRBV20-1 and J usage is TRBJ2-3, with TRBD2 as a possible D gene (6 bases). The CDR3 is 14 amino acids. V was clipped by 5 bases and J by 6 bases, with 18 bases between them. Looked up from germline, CDR1 is DFQATT and CDR2 is SNEGSKA (reference sequence). CDR3 nucleotide sequence: TGCAGTGCTTGGGGAAGCGCCGGGGGTGATACGCAGTATTTT. Residues: CSAWGSAGGDTQYF.

This clonotype occurred many times. The chain has TRBV6-1 and TRBJ2-7; 7 bases agree with TRBD2. V trimming: 5 bases; J trimming: 0 bases; junction bases outside the gene matches: 13. Per germline, CDR1 MNHNS and CDR2 SASEGT. The CDR3 has 17 amino acids. CDR3 amino acids: CASSPWVGGSVSYEQYF. The CDR3 region has the DNA TGTGCCAGCAGTCCCTGGGTGGGCGGGAGTGTCTCCTACGAGCAGTACTTC.

This clonotype has at least ten counts. DNA of the CDR3: TGTGCCAGCAGTTTCGGGAACCGGTACGAGCAGTACTTC. This gives the protein CASSFGNRYEQYF. This chain uses TRBV27 with TRBJ2-7; the D gene is possibly TRBD2 (5 bases). The ends were cut back, 3 bases at V and 4 bases at J, with 10 bases in the middle. CDR3 length: 13 amino acids. The germline CDR1 and CDR2 sequences are MNHEY and SMNVEV (reference sequence).

This chain joins TRBV9 and TRBJ2-5; D unclear. This CDR3 comprises 16 residues. Per the germline V gene, CDR1 is SGDLS and CDR2 is YYNGEE. V lost 1 base, J lost 5 bases, and 18 bases lay in between. The DNA for the CDR3 is TGTGCCAGCAGCGTACCCACCCAGTTCGTGCGGGAGACCCAGTACTTC. Translating it yields CASSVPTQFVRETQYF. The full variable domain, with the rest looked up from reference TRBV9 and TRBJ2-5, is DSGVTQTPKHLITATGQRVTLRCSPRSGDLSVYWYQQSLDQGLQFLIQYYNGEERAKGNILERFSAQQFPDLHSELNLSSLELGDSALYFCASSVPTQFVRETQYFGPGTRLLVL.

The chain joins TRBV6-5 to TRBJ2-5; 8 positions agree with TRBD1. This CDR3 is built from 15 residues. V lost 6 bases and J lost 3; bases outside the gene matches: 9. Per the germline V gene, CDR1 is MNHEY and CDR2 is SVGAGI. Here the CDR3 DNA reads TGTGCCAGCAGACGACAGGGGAGGTTAGAAGAGACCCAGTACTTC. Its protein product is CASRRQGRLEETQYF.

The chain uses TRBV7-2 and TRBJ1-1; TRBD1 matches at 11 bases. The CDR3 contains 15 residues. Germline lookup yields CDR1 SGHTA and CDR2 FQGNSA. The trim removed 6 bases at V and 7 bases at J, leaving 10 bases unmatched. The DNA for the CDR3 is TGTGCCAGCAGGACTAAGGGACAGGGGGGCTTTGAAGCTTTCTTT. Protein product: CASRTKGQGGFEAFF.

This clonotype showed up many times. The chain links TRBV20-1 to TRBJ2-7; 7 bases match TRBD2. The CDR3 sequence is 14 residues long. Trimming took 6 bases from V and 0 from J; bases not matched to a gene: 8. Germline values: CDR1 DFQATT, CDR2 SNEGSKA (reference sequence). CDR3 amino acids: CSATGLPTSYEQYF. DNA of the CDR3: TGCAGTGCCACGGGACTACCGACCTCCTACGAGCAGTACTTC.

This chain connects TRBV5-5 to TRBJ1-5; D is possibly TRBD1 (6 bases). Germline CDR1 is SGHKS and CDR2 is YYEKEE (reference sequence). V was cut by 0 bases and J by 6 bases, with 10 bases left in between. The CDR3 contains 14 residues. This CDR3 reads CASSLAPRGQPQHF. DNA for the CDR3: TGTGCCAGCAGCTTGGCCCCCAGGGGTCAGCCCCAGCATTTT.

This clonotype has at least ten counts. The genes are TRBV5-5 and TRBJ2-7, with D perhaps matching TRBD1 (6 bases). Germline CDR1 and CDR2: SGHKS and YYEKEE (reference sequence). Trimming cost V 0 bases and J 1 base, with 11 bases left between them. CDR3 length: 15 residues. CDR3 region: CASSLEWGQSYEQYF. In DNA, the CDR3 is TGTGCCAGCAGCTTGGAGTGGGGACAATCCTACGAGCAGTACTTC.

The chain is built from TRBV7-2 and TRBJ2-7; D is tentatively TRBD1 or TRBD2 (5 bases each). CDR3 length: 15 amino acids. CDR1 is SGHTA, CDR2 FQGNSA, per germline. V was trimmed by 5 bases and J by 2 bases, leaving 16 bases between them. The CDR3 nucleotides read TGTGCCAGCAGCATTAGCGCGTCAGGGACCTACGAGCAGTACTTC. It translates to CASSISASGTYEQYF.

Only a few counts were recorded for this clonotype. This chain connects TRBV6-6 to TRBJ1-2, with D maybe TRBD1 (5 bases). Trimming left V 4 bases short and J 5 bases short, with 17 bases between. Germline V lookup: CDR1 MNHNY, CDR2 SVGAGI (reference sequence). This CDR3 comprises 15 residues. The CDR3 spells CASSSVRQQSYGYTF. The CDR3 nucleotides are TGTGCCAGCAGTTCCGTACGACAGCAGTCGTATGGCTACACCTTC.

This chain uses TRBV7-9 with TRBJ2-1; possibly TRBD2 for D (6 bases). V dropped 0 bases and J dropped 7 bases, with 13 bases sitting between them. This CDR3 has 15 amino acids. Germline-derived CDR1 and CDR2 are SEHNR and FQNEAQ (reference sequence). CDR3 protein: CASSLARGRINEQFF. CDR3 in DNA: TGTGCCAGCAGCTTAGCCCGAGGGAGGATTAATGAGCAGTTCTTC.

This clonotype has a handful of counts. This sequence joins TRBV7-2 and TRBJ2-1, with D tentatively TRBD1 (6 bases). Between the trimmed V and J ends, which lost 1 base and 8 bases, there was a span of 15 bases. Germline CDR1 is SGHTA and CDR2 is FQGNSA. The CDR3 loop spans 15 amino acids. The DNA of the CDR3 is TGTGCCAGCAGCTTAGTGGGACATCCCGGGGATGAGCAGTTCTTC. It specifies CASSLVGHPGDEQFF.

The chain links TRBV3-1 to TRBJ1-5; TRBD1 is a possible D gene (6 bases). This CDR3 spans 13 amino acids. The V gene lost 7 bases and the J gene lost 3 bases, with 10 bases spanning the gap. From germline, CDR1 is LGHDT and CDR2 YNNKEL (reference sequence). The CDR3 DNA reads TGTGCCAGCACCACAGGGCTCAATCAGCCCCAGCATTTT. This translates into CASTTGLNQPQHF. The full variable domain, its missing parts supplied by reference TRBV3-1 and TRBJ1-5, is DTAVSQTPKYLVTQMGNDKSIKCEQNLGHDTMYWYKQDSKKFLKIMFSYNNKELIINETVPNRFSPKSPDKAHLNLHINSLELGDSAVYFCASTTGLNQPQHFGDGTRLSIL.

This chain connects TRBV7-2 to TRBJ2-3; D remains ambiguous. V was shortened by 1 base and J by 5 bases, with 7 bases between the two germline ends. The germline V gene has CDR1 SGHTA and CDR2 FQGNSA. The CDR3 totals 13 residues. CDR3: CASSLDGLDTQYF. CDR3 DNA: TGTGCCAGCAGCTTAGATGGGTTAGATACGCAGTATTTT.

The chain carries TRBV20-1 and TRBJ2-3; TRBD2 aligns across 7 bases. Unmatched junction bases numbered 8, after V lost 0 bases and J lost 2 bases. Germline V lookup: CDR1 DFQATT, CDR2 SNEGSKA (reference sequence). This CDR3 spans 16 amino acids. The CDR3, as DNA: TGCAGTGCTAGAGATATAGGCGGGGGTAACACAGATACGCAGTATTTT. This encodes CSARDIGGGNTDTQYF.

This clonotype has just a few counts. The chain links TRBV27 to TRBJ1-5, with D perhaps matching TRBD1 (6 bases). Germline CDR1 is MNHEY and CDR2 is SMNVEV (reference sequence). The CDR3 is 15 residues long. V dropped 3 bases and J dropped 2 bases, with 11 bases sitting between them. The CDR3 DNA reads TGTGCCAGCAGTTTTAGCAGGGGTGGCAATCAGCCCCAGCATTTT. Translated, it gives CASSFSRGGNQPQHF.

The chain has TRBV20-1 and TRBJ2-1; TRBD2 agrees at 10 bases. The CDR3 totals 15 residues. CDR1 is DFQATT, CDR2 SNEGSKA, per germline (reference sequence). Losses at the gene ends were 3 bases for V and 8 bases for J; bases not matched to a gene: 10. The chain's CDR3 is CSASVTSGLVHEQFF. The CDR3 nucleotides are TGCAGTGCTAGCGTGACTAGCGGGTTGGTGCATGAGCAGTTCTTC.

This clonotype has just a few counts. V gene TRBV20-1 combines with J gene TRBJ2-7; the match to TRBD1 covers 8 bases. Unmatched junction bases numbered 7, after V lost 5 bases and J lost 7 bases. The germline V gene has CDR1 DFQATT and CDR2 SNEGSKA (reference sequence). The CDR3 has 12 residues. CDR3 nucleotide sequence: TGCAGTGCTCAGGACAGGGTCAGGGAGCAGTACTTC. Amino acid sequence: CSAQDRVREQYF.